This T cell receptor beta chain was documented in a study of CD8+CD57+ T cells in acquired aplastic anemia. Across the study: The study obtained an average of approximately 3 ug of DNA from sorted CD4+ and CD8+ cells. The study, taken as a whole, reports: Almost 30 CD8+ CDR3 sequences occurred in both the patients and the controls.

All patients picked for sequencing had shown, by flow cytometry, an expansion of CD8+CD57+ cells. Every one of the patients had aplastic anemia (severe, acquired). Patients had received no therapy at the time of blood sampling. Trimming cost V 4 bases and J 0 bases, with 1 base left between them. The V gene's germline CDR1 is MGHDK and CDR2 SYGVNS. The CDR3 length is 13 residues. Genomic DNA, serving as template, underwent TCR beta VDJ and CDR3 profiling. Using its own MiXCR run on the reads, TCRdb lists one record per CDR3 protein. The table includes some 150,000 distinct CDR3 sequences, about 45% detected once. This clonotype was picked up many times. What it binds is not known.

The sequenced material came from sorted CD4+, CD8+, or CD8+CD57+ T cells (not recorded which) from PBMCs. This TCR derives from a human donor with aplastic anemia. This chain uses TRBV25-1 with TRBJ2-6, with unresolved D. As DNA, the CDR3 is TGTGCCAGCAGTGCCTCTGGGGCCAACGTCCTGACTTTC. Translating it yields CASSASGANVLTF.